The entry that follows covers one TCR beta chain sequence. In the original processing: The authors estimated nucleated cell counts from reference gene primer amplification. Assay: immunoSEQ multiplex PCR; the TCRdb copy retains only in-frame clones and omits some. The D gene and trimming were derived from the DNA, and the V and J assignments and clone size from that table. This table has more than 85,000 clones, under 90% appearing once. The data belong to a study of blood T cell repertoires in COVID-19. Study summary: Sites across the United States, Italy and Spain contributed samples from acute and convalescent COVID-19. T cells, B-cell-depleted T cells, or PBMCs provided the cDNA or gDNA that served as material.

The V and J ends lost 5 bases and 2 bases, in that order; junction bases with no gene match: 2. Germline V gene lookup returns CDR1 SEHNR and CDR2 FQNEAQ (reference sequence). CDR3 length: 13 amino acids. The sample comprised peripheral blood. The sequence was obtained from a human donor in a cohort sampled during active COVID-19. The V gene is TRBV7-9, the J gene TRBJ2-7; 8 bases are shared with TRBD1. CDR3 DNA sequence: TGTGCCAGCAGCGCGACAGGGGCCTACGAGCAGTACTTC. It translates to CASSATGAYEQYF.